This passage covers 15 T cell receptor beta chains from one sample sequenced in a study of shared clonotypes between healthy human individuals. Method: immunoSEQ multiplex PCR; TCRdb's copy keeps in-frame clones and lacks some. The sample lists roughly 2 million clones; approximately 94% were seen once. The sample comprised naive CD4+ T cells sorted from blood. Subset of the sample: CD45RA+ positively selected. All receptors come from a man aged 18 to 29 in good health.

This chain joins TRBV6-4 and TRBJ2-1, with 7 nucleotides matching TRBD2. The CDR3 has 17 amino acids. CDR1 is MRHNA and CDR2 is SNTAGT in the germline V gene. V lost 3 bases and J lost 4; bases outside the gene matches: 12. CDR3 sequence: CASSEWWSGAFYNEQFF. In DNA form, the CDR3 reads TGTGCCAGCAGTGAGTGGTGGAGCGGGGCTTTTTACAATGAGCAGTTCTTC.

The chain is built from TRBV2 and TRBJ1-1; no clear D. This CDR3 contains 13 residues. CDR1 is SNHLY and CDR2 is FYNNEI in the germline V gene. Trimming cost V 4 bases and J 0 bases, with 6 bases left between them. The CDR3: CASSAAMNTEAFF. The CDR3 coding sequence is TGTGCCAGCAGTGCCGCCATGAACACTGAAGCTTTCTTT.

This rearrangement joins TRBV25-1 to TRBJ2-1; D is tentatively TRBD1 or TRBD2 (5 bases each). Germline V CDR1 and CDR2: MGHDK, SYGVNS. Trimming shortened V by 8 bases and J by 6 bases, and 14 bases separated the two germline ends. This CDR3 comprises 13 residues. CDR3 bases: TGTGCCAGCTTAGAAAGTGGGGGCAATGAGCAGTTCTTC. The encoded protein is CASLESGGNEQFF. The full variable domain, rest sourced from reference TRBV25-1 and TRBJ2-1, is EADIYQTPRYLVIGTGKKITLECSQTMGHDKMYWYQQDPGMELHLIHYSYGVNSTEKGDLSSESTVSRIRTEHFPLTLESARPSHTSQYLCASLESGGNEQFFGPGTRLTVL.

V and J are TRBV5-4 and TRBJ1-3; D unresolved. V was shortened by 2 bases and J by 2 bases, with 5 bases between the two germline ends. Germline V gene sequence: CDR1 SGHNT, CDR2 YYREEE (reference sequence). The length of the CDR3 is 13 residues. The CDR3 is CASSFMTGNTIYF. The CDR3, as DNA: TGTGCCAGCAGCTTTATGACTGGAAACACCATATATTTT.

The chain couples TRBV4-1 to TRBJ2-1; 16 bases map to TRBD2. From germline, CDR1 is MGHRA and CDR2 YSYEKL. Germline trimming cut 4 bases from V and 9 bases from J; bases unmatched to any gene: 6. The CDR3 has 16 residues. Here the CDR3 reads CASSRPGLAGGGEQFF. Written as DNA, the CDR3 is TGCGCCAGCAGCCGGCCGGGACTAGCGGGAGGGGGTGAGCAGTTCTTC.

V gene TRBV5-6 combines with J gene TRBJ1-1; a weak D match, TRBD1 (5 bases). Germline V lookup: CDR1 SGHDT, CDR2 YYEEEE. With 4 bases removed from V and 2 bases from J, the gap between germline ends came to 18 bases. The CDR3 totals 16 residues. As DNA, the CDR3 is TGTGCCAGCAGCGCCAAATCCGGGGCACTAAACACTGAAGCTTTCTTT. It codes for CASSAKSGALNTEAFF.

This clone was picked up one time. The V gene is TRBV6-5, the J gene TRBJ2-2; D tentatively fits TRBD1 or TRBD2 (5 bases each). This CDR3 is 13 amino acids long. Germline V lookup: CDR1 MNHEY, CDR2 SVGAGI. The V gene lost 5 bases and the J gene lost 6 bases, with 10 bases spanning the gap. The DNA for the CDR3 is TGTGCCAGCAGTCCCGAGGGGCCCGGGGAGCTGTTTTTT. Encoded protein: CASSPEGPGELFF.

The V call is TRBV7-8, the J call TRBJ1-2; D not certain. V was cut by 5 bases and J by 8 bases, with 12 bases left in between. The CDR3 spans 12 residues. Germline CDR1 SGHVS, CDR2 FQNEAQ. CDR3 bases: TGTGCCAGCAGCAGAATTCTAGGGGGCTACACCTTC. This translates into CASSRILGGYTF.

V gene TRBV18 combines with J gene TRBJ2-7; either TRBD1 or TRBD2 may fit D (6 bases each). The V end lost 0 bases, the J end lost 5 bases, and 17 bases lay between the germline ends. The CDR3 spans 16 residues. Germline loops: CDR1 KGHSH, CDR2 LQKENI. CDR3 DNA sequence: TGTGCCAGCTCACCACCTTGGGGGGCGCAGGGGCACGAGCAGTACTTC. It yields the protein CASSPPWGAQGHEQYF.

Regarding this clone: Other DNA sequences in this specimen translate into the identical CDR3. V and J are TRBV9 and TRBJ2-3; D remains ambiguous. V was trimmed by 0 bases and J by 0 bases, leaving 8 bases between them. Germline loops: CDR1 SGDLS, CDR2 YYNGEE. CDR3 size: 15 residues. CDR3 loop: CASSVVGTSTDTQYF. CDR3 DNA sequence: TGTGCCAGCAGCGTAGTCGGCACTAGCACAGATACGCAGTATTTT.

This clone turned up a few times. The chain carries TRBV7-2 and TRBJ2-5; unclear D gene. CDR1 is SGHTA and CDR2 is FQGNSA in the germline V gene. V lost 5 bases and J 7 bases, leaving 11 bases between the germline ends. This CDR3 has 12 amino acids. This CDR3 reads CASSNPVGTQYF. The CDR3 coding sequence is TGTGCCAGCAGCAACCCCGTCGGGACCCAGTACTTC.

V usage is TRBV2 and J usage is TRBJ2-6, with D maybe TRBD2 (5 bases). The V end lost 9 bases, the J end lost 0 bases, and 6 bases lay between the germline ends. Per germline, CDR1 SNHLY and CDR2 FYNNEI. This CDR3 is built from 13 residues. The CDR3 reads CARRASGANVLTF. CDR3 DNA: TGTGCCAGGCGGGCCTCTGGGGCCAACGTCCTGACTTTC.

This rearrangement joins TRBV19 to TRBJ1-5; no definite D call. V lost 3 bases, J lost 3 bases, and 12 bases lay in between. Germline loops: CDR1 LNHDA, CDR2 SQIVND (reference sequence). The CDR3 consists of 15 residues. CDR3 region: CASSMSGLVNQPQHF. As DNA, the CDR3 is TGTGCCAGTAGTATGTCGGGGTTAGTCAATCAGCCCCAGCATTTT.

Points on this clone: This sample also contains other DNA sequences that code for the same CDR3. The chain recombines TRBV5-1 with TRBJ1-4, with 10 bases identical to TRBD1. Germline V lookup: CDR1 SGHRS, CDR2 YFSETQ. With V trimmed by 1 base and J by 5 bases, 2 bases remained unmatched. The CDR3 has 15 residues. The CDR3 sequence is CASSLRTGGNEKLFF. The CDR3 DNA reads as TGCGCCAGCAGCTTGCGGACAGGGGGAAATGAAAAACTGTTTTTT.

The gene calls are TRBV12-5 and TRBJ1-1; possibly TRBD1 for D (6 bases). The CDR3 consists of 12 residues. The germline V gene has CDR1 LGHNT and CDR2 FRNRAP. The V end was cut by 5 bases, the J end by 3 bases, with 7 bases between. CDR3 sequence: CASGQGYTEAFF. CDR3 DNA sequence: TGTGCTAGTGGTCAGGGGTACACTGAAGCTTTCTTT.